The table lists the clone carrying this T cell receptor (beta chain) with a few counts. The data were taken from a study of blood T cell repertoires in COVID-19. Study as a whole: Nucleic acid was either cDNA or gDNA, and it came from T cells, B-cell-depleted T cells, or PBMCs.

Unmatched junction bases numbered 9, after V lost 6 bases and J lost 6 bases. Germline V gene sequence: CDR1 MDHEN, CDR2 SYDVKM. CDR3 length: 14 residues. Original methodology: Amplified reference gene primers provided the basis for estimating nucleated cell counts. Profiling relied on immunoSEQ multiplex PCR, and the TCRdb table lists in-frame clones only, not all of them. The V and J calls and clone size are taken from that table; D and trimming were inferred from the DNA. The data show 150,000 to 200,000 clones, approximately 80% seen once. The cohort comprised adults aged 18 to 89 years residing in 20 to 30 US areas.

The chain uses TRBV28 and TRBJ1-2; 8 bases are a match to TRBD1. The receptor was isolated from a woman aged 55-69 years who had recovered from COVID-19. The sample consisted of PBMCs or T cells enriched from blood (not recorded which). CDR3 sequence (DNA): TGTGCCAGCAGCTCCCCAGGGGGCACAGATGGCTACACCTTC. Its protein is CASSSPGGTDGYTF.